Following are 14 T cell receptor beta chains from one sample sequenced in a study of T cells in Graves' hyperthyroidism and ophthalmopathy. Template material for amplifying TCR beta CDR3 regions consisted of RNA transcripts. First-round RT-PCR with HTBI primers amplified the TCR CDR3 region. Using its own MiXCR run on the multiplex PCR reads, TCRdb lists one record per CDR3 protein. The table records fewer than 250,000 distinct CDR3 sequences, approximately 17% of them present only once. The sequencing sample was made of blood. These receptors were collected from a man aged 45-65 years with Graves' hyperthyroidism.

This clonotype has a count of ten or more. The rearrangement links TRBV20-1 to TRBJ2-1; TRBD1 is a possible D gene (6 bases). The germline CDR1 and CDR2 sequences are DFQATT and SNEGSKA (reference sequence). The V gene lost 3 bases and the J gene lost 5 bases, with 11 bases spanning the gap. This CDR3 comprises 13 residues. The CDR3 sequence is CSASPDRNNEQFF. CDR3 nucleotides: TGCAGTGCTAGCCCCGACAGGAACAATGAGCAGTTCTTC.

The chain employs TRBV6-1 and TRBJ2-1; the match to TRBD2 covers 10 bases. The V segment lost 3 bases and the J segment 6 bases; nucleotides outside the gene matches: 2. Germline V gene sequence: CDR1 MNHNS, CDR2 SASEGT. The length of the CDR3 is 14 residues. CDR3 amino acids: CASSEGLAFNEQFF. CDR3 nucleotides: TGTGCCAGCAGTGAGGGACTAGCGTTCAATGAGCAGTTCTTC.

This chain connects TRBV7-2 to TRBJ1-4; D is unresolved. Deletions cut 2 bases from V and 3 bases from J, with 7 bases between. In germline, CDR1 is SGHTA, CDR2 FQGNSA. This CDR3 has 14 amino acids. CDR3 sequence: CASSLRTPNEKLFF. CDR3 bases: TGTGCCAGCAGCTTAAGGACCCCTAATGAAAAACTGTTTTTT.

This clonotype was observed a few times. The rearrangement joins TRBV20-1 to TRBJ2-5; TRBD2 agrees at 9 bases. CDR1 DFQATT and CDR2 SNEGSKA come from the germline V gene (reference sequence). The V segment lost 2 bases and the J segment 2 bases; nucleotides outside the gene matches: 3. The CDR3 extends over 14 amino acids. Written as DNA, the CDR3 is TGCAGTGCTAGACTAGCGGGGATTCAAGAGACCCAGTACTTC. As protein: CSARLAGIQETQYF.

The rearrangement joins TRBV28 to TRBJ2-7, with D maybe TRBD2 (6 bases). The V end lost 6 bases, the J end lost 7 bases, and 16 bases lay between the germline ends. Germline-derived CDR1 and CDR2 are MDHEN and SYDVKM. The CDR3 runs to 13 residues. The CDR3 DNA reads TGTGCCAGCAGAGACCGGGGGAACAATGAGCAGTACTTC. Its translation is CASRDRGNNEQYF.

The rearrangement joins TRBV12-3 or TRBV12-4 to TRBJ2-5, with a possible D match to TRBD2 (5 bases). The length of the CDR3 is 13 residues. The V gene lost 5 bases and the J gene lost 4 bases, with 11 bases spanning the gap. CDR3 coding DNA: TGTGCCAGCAGTCAGGAGGTAGGAGAGACCCAGTACTTC. Translating it yields CASSQEVGETQYF.

The DNA for the CDR3 is TGCAGCGCGTGGGGGCCTGGGGCCAACGTCCTGACTTTC. It is translated as CSAWGPGANVLTF. V gene TRBV29-1 combines with J gene TRBJ2-6; a weak D match, TRBD1 (6 bases). The CDR3 has 13 residues. Germline CDR1 is SQVTM and CDR2 is ANQGSEA. The V end lost 7 bases, the J end lost 2 bases, and 9 bases lay between the germline ends.

The sample holds many counts of this clonotype. This chain links TRBV5-1 with TRBJ2-3; no clear D. The CDR3 loop spans 16 amino acids. CDR1 SGHRS and CDR2 YFSETQ come from the germline V gene. Trimming pared 1 base from V and 6 bases from J, leaving 18 bases between. The CDR3 sequence is CASSLTASAGADTQYF. CDR3 nucleotides: TGCGCCAGCAGCTTGACGGCTAGTGCTGGTGCCGATACGCAGTATTTT.

This clonotype was detected only a few times. The chain is built from TRBV11-3 and TRBJ2-2, with TRBD2 matching over 12 bases. The germline V gene has CDR1 SGHNT and CDR2 YENEEA. The CDR3 has 15 amino acids. V dropped 5 bases and J dropped 6; count of bases not matched to a gene: 4. The CDR3 DNA sequence: TGTGCCAGCAGCCCGACTAGCGGGAGACCCGGGGAGCTGTTTTTT. Its protein product is CASSPTSGRPGELFF.

The V call is TRBV7-2, the J call TRBJ1-5, with TRBD1 identical over 8 bases. The CDR3 has 14 amino acids. CDR1 and CDR2 (germline): SGHTA, FQGNSA. The ends lost 0 bases at V and 6 bases at J; junction bases unmatched: 1. CDR3 region: CASSLAQGAQPQHF. The CDR3 DNA follows: TGTGCCAGCAGCTTAGCGCAGGGGGCTCAGCCCCAGCATTTT.

This clonotype was seen only a few times. A read error may account for a junction end that differs from germline. The chain links TRBV11-2 to TRBJ1-1, with D perhaps TRBD1 (5 bases). In germline, CDR1 is SGHAT, CDR2 FQNNGV. The CDR3 spans 14 residues. CDR3 sequence reads: CASSLDPGNTEVFF. CDR3 sequence (DNA): TGTGCCAGCAGCTTAGATCCAGGGAACACTGAAGTTTTCTTT.

This clonotype was seen once. Possible read error: a much larger clone is one base away. This chain uses TRBV11-3 with TRBJ2-7; possibly TRBD1 for D (6 bases). CDR1 SGHNT and CDR2 YENEEA come from the germline V gene. Between the trimmed V and J ends, which lost 5 bases and 5 bases, there was a span of 22 bases. There are 16 residues in the CDR3. The CDR3 sequence: CASSKGPAGAKHEQYF. In nucleotides, the CDR3 is TGTGCCAGCAGCAAAGGGCCGGCAGGGGCTAAACACGAGCAGTACTTC. Combining the CDR3 with reference TRBV11-3 and TRBJ2-7 gives the whole variable domain EAGVVQSPRYKIIEKKQPVAFWCNPISGHNTLYWYLQNLGQGPELLIRYENEEAVDDSQLPKDRFSAERLKGVDSTLKIQPAELGDSAVYLCASSKGPAGAKHEQYFGPGTRLTVT.

This clonotype was seen ten or more times. The chain couples TRBV24-1 to TRBJ2-3; D gene ambiguous. The V end was cut by 1 base, the J end by 0 bases, with 10 bases between. The CDR3 length is 16 residues. Germline CDR1 and CDR2: KGHDR and SFDVKD. As DNA, the CDR3 is TGTGCCACCAGTGATTTATACGGAACTAGCACAGATACGCAGTATTTT. This gives the protein CATSDLYGTSTDTQYF.

This clonotype turned up a few times. The CDR3 reads CSARAGGQGGFNYGYTF. CDR3 DNA: TGCAGTGCTAGAGCGGGGGGACAGGGGGGTTTTAACTATGGCTACACCTTC. The chain employs TRBV20-1 and TRBJ1-2; TRBD1 matches at 11 bases. The length of the CDR3 is 17 residues. CDR1 is DFQATT, CDR2 SNEGSKA, per germline (reference sequence). With V trimmed by 1 base and J by 1 base, 8 bases remained unmatched.